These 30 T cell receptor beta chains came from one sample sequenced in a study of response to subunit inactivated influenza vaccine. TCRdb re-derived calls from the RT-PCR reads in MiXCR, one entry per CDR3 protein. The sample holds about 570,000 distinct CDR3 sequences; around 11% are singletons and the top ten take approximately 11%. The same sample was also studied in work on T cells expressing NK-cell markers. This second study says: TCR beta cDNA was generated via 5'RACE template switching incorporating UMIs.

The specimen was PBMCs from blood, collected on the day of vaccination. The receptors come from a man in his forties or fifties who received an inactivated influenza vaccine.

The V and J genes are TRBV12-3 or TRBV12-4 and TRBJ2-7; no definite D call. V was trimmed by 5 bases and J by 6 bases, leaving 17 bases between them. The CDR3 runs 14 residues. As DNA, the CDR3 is TGTGCCAGCAGTCGGACCGAATTACCTGGCGAGCAGTACTTC. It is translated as CASSRTELPGEQYF.

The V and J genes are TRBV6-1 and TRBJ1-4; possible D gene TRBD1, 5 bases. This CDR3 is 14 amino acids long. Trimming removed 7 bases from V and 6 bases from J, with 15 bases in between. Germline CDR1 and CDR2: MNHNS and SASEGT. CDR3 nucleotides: TGTGCCAGCACGGGCCAGGGCTGGGATGAAAAACTGTTTTTT. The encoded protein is CASTGQGWDEKLFF.

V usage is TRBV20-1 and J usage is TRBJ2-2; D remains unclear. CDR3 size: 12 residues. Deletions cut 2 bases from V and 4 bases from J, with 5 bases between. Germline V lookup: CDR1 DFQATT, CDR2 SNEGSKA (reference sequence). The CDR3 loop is CSARSTTGELFF. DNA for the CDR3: TGCAGTGCTAGAAGTACCACCGGGGAGCTGTTTTTT.

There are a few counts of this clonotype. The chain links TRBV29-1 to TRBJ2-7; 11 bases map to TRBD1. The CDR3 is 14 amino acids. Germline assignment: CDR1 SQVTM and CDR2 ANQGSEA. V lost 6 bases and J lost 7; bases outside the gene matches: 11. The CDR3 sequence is CSVRSPDRGREQYF. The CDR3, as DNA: TGCAGCGTCCGGAGCCCGGACAGGGGGCGGGAGCAGTACTTC.

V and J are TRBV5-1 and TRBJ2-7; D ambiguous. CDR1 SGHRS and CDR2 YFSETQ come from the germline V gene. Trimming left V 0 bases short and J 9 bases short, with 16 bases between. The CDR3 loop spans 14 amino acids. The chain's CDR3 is CASSLDRRISGQYF. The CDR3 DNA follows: TGCGCCAGCAGCTTGGATCGACGTATCAGTGGGCAGTACTTC.

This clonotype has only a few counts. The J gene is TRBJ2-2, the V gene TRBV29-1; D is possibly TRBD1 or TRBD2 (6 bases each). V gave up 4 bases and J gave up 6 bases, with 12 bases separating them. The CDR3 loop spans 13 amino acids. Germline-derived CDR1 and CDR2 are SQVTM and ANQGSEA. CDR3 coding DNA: TGCAGCGTTGCCGGGGGCGCCGCCGGGGAGCTGTTTTTT. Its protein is CSVAGGAAGELFF.

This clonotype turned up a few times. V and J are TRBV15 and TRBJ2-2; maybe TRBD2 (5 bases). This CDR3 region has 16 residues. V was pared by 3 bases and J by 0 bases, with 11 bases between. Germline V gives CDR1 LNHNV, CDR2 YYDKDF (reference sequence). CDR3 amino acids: CATSSPAEANTGELFF. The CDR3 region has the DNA TGTGCCACCAGCAGCCCTGCGGAGGCGAACACCGGGGAGCTGTTTTTT.

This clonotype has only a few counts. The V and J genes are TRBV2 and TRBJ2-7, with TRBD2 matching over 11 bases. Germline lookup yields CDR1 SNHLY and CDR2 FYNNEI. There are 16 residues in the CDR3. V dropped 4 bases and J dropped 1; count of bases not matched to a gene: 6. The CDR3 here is CASSGLAGISSYEQYF. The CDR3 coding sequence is TGTGCCAGCAGTGGACTAGCGGGAATATCTTCCTACGAGCAGTACTTC.

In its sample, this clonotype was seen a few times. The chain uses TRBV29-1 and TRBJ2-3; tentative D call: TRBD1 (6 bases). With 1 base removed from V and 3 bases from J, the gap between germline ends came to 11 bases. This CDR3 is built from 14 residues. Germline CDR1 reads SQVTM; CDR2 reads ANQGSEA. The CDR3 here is CSVEGTETTDTQYF. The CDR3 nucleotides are TGCAGCGTTGAAGGGACAGAAACGACAGATACGCAGTATTTT.

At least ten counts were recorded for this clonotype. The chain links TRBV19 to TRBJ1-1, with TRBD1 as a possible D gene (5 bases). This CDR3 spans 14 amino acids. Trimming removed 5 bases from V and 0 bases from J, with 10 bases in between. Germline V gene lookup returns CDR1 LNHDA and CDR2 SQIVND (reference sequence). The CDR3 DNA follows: TGTGCCAGTAGTTTAGCAGGGTTGAACACTGAAGCTTTCTTT. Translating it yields CASSLAGLNTEAFF.

The CDR3 protein is CSARGTYYGYTF. The CDR3 nucleotides read TGCAGTGCTAGGGGGACATATTATGGCTACACCTTC. This chain links TRBV20-1 with TRBJ1-2, with a weak D call TRBD1 (6 bases). CDR1 and CDR2 (germline): DFQATT, SNEGSKA (reference sequence). V was pared by 3 bases and J by 5 bases, with 10 bases between. The CDR3 sequence is 12 residues long.

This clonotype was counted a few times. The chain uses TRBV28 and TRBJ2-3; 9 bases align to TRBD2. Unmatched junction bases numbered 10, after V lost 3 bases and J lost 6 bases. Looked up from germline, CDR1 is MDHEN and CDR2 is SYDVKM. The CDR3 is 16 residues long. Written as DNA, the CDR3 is TGTGCCAGCAGTTTCATGCGGGGGGGCAGTGGGGATACGCAGTATTTT. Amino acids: CASSFMRGGSGDTQYF.

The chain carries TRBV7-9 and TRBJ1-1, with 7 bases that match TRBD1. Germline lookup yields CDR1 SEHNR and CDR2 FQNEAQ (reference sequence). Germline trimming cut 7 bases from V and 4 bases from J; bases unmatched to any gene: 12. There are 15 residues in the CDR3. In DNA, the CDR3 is TGTGCCAGCAAAAAACAGGGGTCCCTCGCCACTGAAGCTTTCTTT. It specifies CASKKQGSLATEAFF.

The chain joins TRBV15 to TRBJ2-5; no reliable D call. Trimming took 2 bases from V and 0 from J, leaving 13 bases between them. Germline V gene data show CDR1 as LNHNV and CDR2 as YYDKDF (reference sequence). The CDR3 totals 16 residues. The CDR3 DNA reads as TGTGCCACCAGCAGAAGTCTCGACTCGTACCAAGAGACCCAGTACTTC. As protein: CATSRSLDSYQETQYF.

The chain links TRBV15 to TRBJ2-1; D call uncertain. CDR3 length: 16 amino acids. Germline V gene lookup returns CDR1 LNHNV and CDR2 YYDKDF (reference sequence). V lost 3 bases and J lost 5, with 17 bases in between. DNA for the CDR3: TGTGCCACCAGCAGGACAATAGGAGTTACCCACAATGAGCAGTTCTTC. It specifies CATSRTIGVTHNEQFF. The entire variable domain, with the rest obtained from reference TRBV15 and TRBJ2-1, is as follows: DAMVIQNPRYQVTQFGKPVTLSCSQTLNHNVMYWYQQKSSQAPKLLFHYYDKDFNNEADTPDNFQSRRPNTSFCFLDIRSPGLGDTAMYLCATSRTIGVTHNEQFFGPGTRLTVL.

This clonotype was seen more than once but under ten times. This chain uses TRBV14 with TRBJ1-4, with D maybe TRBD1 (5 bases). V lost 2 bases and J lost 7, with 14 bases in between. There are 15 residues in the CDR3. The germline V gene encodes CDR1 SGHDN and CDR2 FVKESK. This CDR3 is CASSQIRGGSEKLFF. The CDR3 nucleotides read TGTGCCAGCAGCCAAATAAGGGGTGGGAGTGAAAAACTGTTTTTT.

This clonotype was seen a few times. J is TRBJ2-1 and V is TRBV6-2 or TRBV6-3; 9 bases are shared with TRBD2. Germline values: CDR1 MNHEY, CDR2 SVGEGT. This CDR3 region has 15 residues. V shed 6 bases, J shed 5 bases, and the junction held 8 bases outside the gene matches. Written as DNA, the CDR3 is TGTGCCAGCAGAACCGGGACTAGCACAAACAATGAGCAGTTCTTC. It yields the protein CASRTGTSTNNEQFF.

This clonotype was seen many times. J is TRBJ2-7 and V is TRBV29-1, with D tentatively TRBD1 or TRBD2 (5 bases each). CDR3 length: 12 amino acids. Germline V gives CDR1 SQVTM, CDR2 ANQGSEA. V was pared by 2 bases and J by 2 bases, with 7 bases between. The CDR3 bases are TGCAGCGTTGAATTGGGACCCTACGAGCAGTACTTC. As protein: CSVELGPYEQYF.

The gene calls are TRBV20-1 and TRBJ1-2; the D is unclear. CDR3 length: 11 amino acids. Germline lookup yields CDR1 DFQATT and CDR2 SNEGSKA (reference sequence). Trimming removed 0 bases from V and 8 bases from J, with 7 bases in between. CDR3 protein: CSARDRGGYTF. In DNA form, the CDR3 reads TGCAGTGCTAGAGATCGGGGAGGCTACACCTTC.

CDR3 in amino acids: CSARPDRVRNQPQHF. In nucleotides, the CDR3 is TGCAGTGCTAGGCCTGACAGGGTCCGCAATCAGCCCCAGCATTTT. The genes are TRBV20-1 and TRBJ1-5, with TRBD1 matching 7 bases. Germline CDR1 is DFQATT and CDR2 is SNEGSKA (reference sequence). V lost 3 bases to trimming and J lost 2 bases; unmatched junction nucleotides: 7. The CDR3 is 15 amino acids.

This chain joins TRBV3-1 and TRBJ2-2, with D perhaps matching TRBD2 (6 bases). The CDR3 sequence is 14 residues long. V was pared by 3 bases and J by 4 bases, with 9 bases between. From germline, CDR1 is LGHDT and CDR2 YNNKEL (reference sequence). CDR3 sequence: CASSQGGSTGELFF. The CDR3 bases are TGTGCCAGCAGCCAGGGGGGATCCACCGGGGAGCTGTTTTTT.

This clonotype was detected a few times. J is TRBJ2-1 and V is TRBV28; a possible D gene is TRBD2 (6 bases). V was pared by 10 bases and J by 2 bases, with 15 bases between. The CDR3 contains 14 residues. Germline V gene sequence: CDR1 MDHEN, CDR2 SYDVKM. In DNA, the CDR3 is TGTGCCACCGGCGGAGGGCTTACCTACAATGAGCAGTTCTTC. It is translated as CATGGGLTYNEQFF.

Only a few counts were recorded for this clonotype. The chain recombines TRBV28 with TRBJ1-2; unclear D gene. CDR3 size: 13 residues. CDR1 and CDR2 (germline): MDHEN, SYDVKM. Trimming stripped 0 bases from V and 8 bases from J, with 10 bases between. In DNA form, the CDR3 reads TGTGCCAGCAGTTTATGGGCCAGTAAGGGCTACACCTTC. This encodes CASSLWASKGYTF.

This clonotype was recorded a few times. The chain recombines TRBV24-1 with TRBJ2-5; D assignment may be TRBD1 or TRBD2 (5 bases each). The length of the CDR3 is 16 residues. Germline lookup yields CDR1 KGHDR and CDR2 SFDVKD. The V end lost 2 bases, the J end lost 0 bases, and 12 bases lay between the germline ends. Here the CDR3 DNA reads TGTGCCACCAGTGATTGGGGCCAGCGGAACCAAGAGACCCAGTACTTC. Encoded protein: CATSDWGQRNQETQYF.

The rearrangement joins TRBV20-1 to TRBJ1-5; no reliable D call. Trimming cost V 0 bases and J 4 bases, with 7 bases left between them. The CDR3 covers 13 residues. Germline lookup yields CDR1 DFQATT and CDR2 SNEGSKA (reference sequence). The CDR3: CSARDSWNQPQHF. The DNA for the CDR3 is TGCAGTGCTAGAGATTCGTGGAATCAGCCCCAGCATTTT.

DNA of the CDR3: TGTGCCAGCACTCCTTCTTGGCGGGGGGCGTTGTTCTTC. It is translated as CASTPSWRGALFF. The rearrangement uses TRBV28 and TRBJ2-1, with 8 bases that match TRBD2. The CDR3 length is 13 residues. The junction had 14 bases not matched to a gene; V was cut back by 7 bases and J by 15 bases. Germline V CDR1 and CDR2: MDHEN, SYDVKM.

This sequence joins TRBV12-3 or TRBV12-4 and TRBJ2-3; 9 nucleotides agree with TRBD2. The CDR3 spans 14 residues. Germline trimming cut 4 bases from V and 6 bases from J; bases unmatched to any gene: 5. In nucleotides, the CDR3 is TGTGCCAGCAGTTATTCTAGCGGGGTGGATACGCAGTATTTT. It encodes CASSYSSGVDTQYF.

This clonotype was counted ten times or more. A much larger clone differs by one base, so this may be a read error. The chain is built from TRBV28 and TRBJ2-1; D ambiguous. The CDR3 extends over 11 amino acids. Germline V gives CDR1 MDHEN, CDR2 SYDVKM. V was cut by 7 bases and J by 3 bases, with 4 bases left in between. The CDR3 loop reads CASTFYNEQFF. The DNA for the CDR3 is TGTGCCAGCACCTTCTACAATGAGCAGTTCTTC.

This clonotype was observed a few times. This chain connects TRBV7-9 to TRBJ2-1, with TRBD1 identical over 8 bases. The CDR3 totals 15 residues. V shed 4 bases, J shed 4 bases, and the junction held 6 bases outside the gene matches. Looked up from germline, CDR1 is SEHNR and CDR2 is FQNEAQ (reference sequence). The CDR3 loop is CASSSWDRRYNEQFF. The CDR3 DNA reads TGTGCCAGCAGCTCCTGGGACAGGAGATACAATGAGCAGTTCTTC. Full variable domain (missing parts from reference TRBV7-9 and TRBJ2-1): DTGVSQNPRHKITKRGQNVTFRCDPISEHNRLYWYRQTLGQGPEFLTYFQNEAQLEKSRLLSDRFSAERPKGSFSTLEIQRTEQGDSAMYLCASSSWDRRYNEQFFGPGTRLTVL.

The CDR3 protein is CAISESLAGGRNEQFF. Here the CDR3 DNA reads TGTGCCATCAGTGAGTCCCTAGCGGGGGGGCGCAATGAGCAGTTCTTC. The chain combines TRBV10-3 with TRBJ2-1; 12 nucleotides line up with TRBD2. This CDR3 comprises 16 residues. Germline CDR1 and CDR2: ENHRY and SYGVKD. Trimming took 0 bases from V and 6 from J; bases not matched to a gene: 3.